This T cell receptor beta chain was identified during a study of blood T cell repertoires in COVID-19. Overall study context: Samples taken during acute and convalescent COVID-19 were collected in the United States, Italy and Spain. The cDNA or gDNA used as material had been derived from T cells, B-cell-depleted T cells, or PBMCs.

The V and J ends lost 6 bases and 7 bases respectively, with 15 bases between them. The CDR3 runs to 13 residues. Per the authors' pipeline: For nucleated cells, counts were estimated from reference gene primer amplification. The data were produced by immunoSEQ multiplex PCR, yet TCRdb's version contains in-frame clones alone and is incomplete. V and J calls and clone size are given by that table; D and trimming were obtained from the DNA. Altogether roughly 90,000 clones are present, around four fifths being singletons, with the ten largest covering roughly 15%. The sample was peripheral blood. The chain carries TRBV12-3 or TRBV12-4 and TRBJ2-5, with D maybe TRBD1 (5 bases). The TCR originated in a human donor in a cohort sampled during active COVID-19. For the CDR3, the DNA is TGTGCCAGCAGCTCCCTAGGGGTCGGGACCCAGTACTTC. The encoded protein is CASSSLGVGTQYF.